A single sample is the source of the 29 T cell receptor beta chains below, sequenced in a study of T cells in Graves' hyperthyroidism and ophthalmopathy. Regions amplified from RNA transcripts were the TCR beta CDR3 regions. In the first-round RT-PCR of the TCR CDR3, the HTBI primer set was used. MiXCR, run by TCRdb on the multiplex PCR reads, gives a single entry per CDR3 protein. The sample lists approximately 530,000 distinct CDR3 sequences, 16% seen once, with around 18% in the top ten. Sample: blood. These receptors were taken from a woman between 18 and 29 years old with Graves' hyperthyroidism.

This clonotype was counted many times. This CDR3 is CASSQDGTGYTF. The CDR3 nucleotides are TGTGCCAGCAGCCAAGATGGGACTGGCTACACCTTC. The gene calls are TRBV3-1 and TRBJ1-2; D is possibly TRBD1 (5 bases). CDR1 LGHDT and CDR2 YNNKEL come from the germline V gene (reference sequence). The CDR3 is 12 residues long. Trimming took off 0 bases at V and 7 bases at J, with 6 bases between the two ends.

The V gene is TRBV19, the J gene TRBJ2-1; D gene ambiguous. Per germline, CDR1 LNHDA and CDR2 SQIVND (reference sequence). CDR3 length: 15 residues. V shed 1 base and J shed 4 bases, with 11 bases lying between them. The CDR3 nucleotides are TGTGCCAGTAGTATAGTGGGCTACGGATACAATGAGCAGTTCTTC. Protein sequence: CASSIVGYGYNEQFF.

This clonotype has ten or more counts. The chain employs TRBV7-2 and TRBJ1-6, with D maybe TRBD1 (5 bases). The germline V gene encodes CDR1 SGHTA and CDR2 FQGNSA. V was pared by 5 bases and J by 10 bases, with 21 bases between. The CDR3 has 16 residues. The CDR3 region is CASSTGGLGGGSPLHF. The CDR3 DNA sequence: TGTGCCAGCAGCACGGGGGGTCTGGGTGGAGGATCACCCCTCCACTTT.

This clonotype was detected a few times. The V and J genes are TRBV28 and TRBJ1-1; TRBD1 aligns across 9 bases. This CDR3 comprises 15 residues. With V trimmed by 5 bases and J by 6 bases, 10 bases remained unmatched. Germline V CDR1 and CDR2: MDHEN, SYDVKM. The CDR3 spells CASSQTGGLMAEAFF. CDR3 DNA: TGTGCCAGCAGTCAGACAGGGGGGTTGATGGCTGAAGCTTTCTTT.

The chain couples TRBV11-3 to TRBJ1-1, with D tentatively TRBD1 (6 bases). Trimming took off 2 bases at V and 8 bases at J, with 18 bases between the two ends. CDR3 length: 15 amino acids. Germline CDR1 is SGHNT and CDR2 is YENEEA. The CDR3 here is CASSLLPGRGSEAFF. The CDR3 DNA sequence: TGTGCCAGCAGCTTATTACCGGGCAGGGGCTCCGAAGCTTTCTTT.

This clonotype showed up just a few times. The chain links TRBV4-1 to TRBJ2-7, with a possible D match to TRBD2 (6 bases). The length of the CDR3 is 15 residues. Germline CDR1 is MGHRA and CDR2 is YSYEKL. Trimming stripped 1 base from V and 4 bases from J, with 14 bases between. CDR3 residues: CASSQGGSGLYEQYF. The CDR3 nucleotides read TGCGCCAGCAGCCAAGGTGGTAGCGGTCTATACGAGCAGTACTTC.

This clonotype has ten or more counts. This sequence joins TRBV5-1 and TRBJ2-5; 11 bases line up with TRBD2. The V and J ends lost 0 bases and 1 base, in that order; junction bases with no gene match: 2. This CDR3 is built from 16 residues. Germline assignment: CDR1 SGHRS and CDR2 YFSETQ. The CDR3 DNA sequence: TGCGCCAGCAGCTTGGCCCTAGCGGGGGGCCAAGAGACCCAGTACTTC. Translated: CASSLALAGGQETQYF.

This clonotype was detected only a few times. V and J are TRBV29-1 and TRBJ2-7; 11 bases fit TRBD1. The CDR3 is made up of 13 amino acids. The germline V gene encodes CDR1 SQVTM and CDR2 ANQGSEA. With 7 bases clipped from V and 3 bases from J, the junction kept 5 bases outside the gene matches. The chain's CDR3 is CSAGQGAIYEQYF. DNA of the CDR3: TGCAGCGCTGGACAGGGGGCGATCTACGAGCAGTACTTC.

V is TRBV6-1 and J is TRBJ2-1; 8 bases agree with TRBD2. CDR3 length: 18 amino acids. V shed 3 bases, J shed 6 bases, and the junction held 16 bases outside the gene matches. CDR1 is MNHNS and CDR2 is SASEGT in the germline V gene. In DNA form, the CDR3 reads TGTGCCAGCAGTGACTTAGCTCATAGCGGGGCCAACACCAATGAGCAGTTCTTC. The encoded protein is CASSDLAHSGANTNEQFF.

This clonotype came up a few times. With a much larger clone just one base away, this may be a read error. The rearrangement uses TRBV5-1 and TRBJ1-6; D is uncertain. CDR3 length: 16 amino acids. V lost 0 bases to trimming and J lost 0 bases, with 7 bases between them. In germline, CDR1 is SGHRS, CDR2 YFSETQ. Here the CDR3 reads CASSLDISSYNSPLHF. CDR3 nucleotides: TGCGCCAGCAGCTTGGATATCAGCTCCTATAATTCACCCCTCCACTTT.

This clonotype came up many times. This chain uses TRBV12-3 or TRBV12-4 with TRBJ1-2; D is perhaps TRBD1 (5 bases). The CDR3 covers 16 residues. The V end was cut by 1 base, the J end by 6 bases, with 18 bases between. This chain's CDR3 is CASSLGFGDRPNGYTF. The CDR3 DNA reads TGTGCCAGCAGTTTAGGGTTCGGCGACAGACCTAATGGCTACACCTTC.

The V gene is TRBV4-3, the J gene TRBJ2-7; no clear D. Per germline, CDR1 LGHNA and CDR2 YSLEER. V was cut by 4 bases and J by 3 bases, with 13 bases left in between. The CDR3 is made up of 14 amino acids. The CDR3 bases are TGCGCCAGCAGCCTCATAATTGGGGTCTACGAGCAGTACTTC. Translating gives CASSLIIGVYEQYF.

The CDR3 nucleotides read TGTGCCAGCAGCCCTCCGCGGAGGTCCGGGGAGCTGTTTTTT. As protein: CASSPPRRSGELFF. This chain connects TRBV7-9 to TRBJ2-2, with D possibly being TRBD2 (5 bases). This CDR3 is built from 14 residues. Trimming pared 5 bases from V and 6 bases from J, leaving 13 bases between. Germline assignment: CDR1 SEHNR and CDR2 FQNEAQ (reference sequence).

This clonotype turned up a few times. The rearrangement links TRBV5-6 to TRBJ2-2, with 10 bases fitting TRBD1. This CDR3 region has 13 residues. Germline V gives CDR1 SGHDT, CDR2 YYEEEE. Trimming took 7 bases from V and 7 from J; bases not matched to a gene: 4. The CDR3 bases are TGTGCCAGCGCGACAGGGGGCGGCGGGGAGCTGTTTTTT. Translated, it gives CASATGGGGELFF.

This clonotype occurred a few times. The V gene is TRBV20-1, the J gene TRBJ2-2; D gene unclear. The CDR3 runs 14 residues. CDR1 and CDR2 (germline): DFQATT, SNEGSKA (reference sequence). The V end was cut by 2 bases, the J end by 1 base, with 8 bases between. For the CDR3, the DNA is TGCAGTGCTAGAAAGAACAGGAACACCGGGGAGCTGTTTTTT. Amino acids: CSARKNRNTGELFF.

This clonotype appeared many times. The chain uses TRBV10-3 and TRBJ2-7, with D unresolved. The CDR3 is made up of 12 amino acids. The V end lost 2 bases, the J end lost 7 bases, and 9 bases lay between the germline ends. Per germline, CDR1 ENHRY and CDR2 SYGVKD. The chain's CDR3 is CAISEGFWEQYF. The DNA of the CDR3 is TGTGCCATCAGTGAGGGGTTCTGGGAGCAGTACTTC.

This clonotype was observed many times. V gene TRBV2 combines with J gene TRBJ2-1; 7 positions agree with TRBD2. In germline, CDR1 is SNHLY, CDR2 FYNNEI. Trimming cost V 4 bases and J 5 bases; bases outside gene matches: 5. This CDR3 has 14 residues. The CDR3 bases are TGTGCCAGCAGTGTCGCGGGAGTGAACAATGAGCAGTTCTTC. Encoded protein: CASSVAGVNNEQFF.

This chain's CDR3 is CATTDVRDYLYNEQFF. The CDR3 DNA follows: TGTGCCACCACGGACGTCCGGGACTACCTCTACAATGAGCAGTTCTTC. The rearrangement links TRBV5-8 to TRBJ2-1; 7 positions match TRBD2. The germline V gene has CDR1 SGHTS and CDR2 YDEGEE. The CDR3 contains 16 residues. With 9 bases clipped from V and 3 bases from J, the junction kept 15 bases outside the gene matches.

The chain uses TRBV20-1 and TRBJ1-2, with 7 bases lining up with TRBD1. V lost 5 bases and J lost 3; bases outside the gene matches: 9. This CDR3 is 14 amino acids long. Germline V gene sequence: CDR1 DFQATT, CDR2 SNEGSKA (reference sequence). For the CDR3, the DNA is TGCAGTGCTCTCAGCGACAGGGAGGACTATGGCTACACCTTC. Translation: CSALSDREDYGYTF.

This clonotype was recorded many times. The CDR3 spells CASKDVWTGGLSQETQYF. Here the CDR3 DNA reads TGTGCCAGCAAGGACGTGTGGACAGGGGGCCTCTCACAAGAGACCCAGTACTTC. This chain uses TRBV2 with TRBJ2-5; 11 nucleotides match TRBD1. Germline-derived CDR1 and CDR2 are SNHLY and FYNNEI. The CDR3 runs 18 residues. J gave up 2 bases and V 7 bases, and 15 bases lay outside the gene matches.

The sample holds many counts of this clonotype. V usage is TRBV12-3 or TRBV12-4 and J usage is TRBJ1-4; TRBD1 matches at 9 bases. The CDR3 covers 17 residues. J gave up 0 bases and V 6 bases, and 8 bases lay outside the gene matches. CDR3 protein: CASRPQGAGPTNEKLFF. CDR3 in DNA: TGTGCCAGCAGACCACAGGGGGCCGGACCAACTAATGAAAAACTGTTTTTT.

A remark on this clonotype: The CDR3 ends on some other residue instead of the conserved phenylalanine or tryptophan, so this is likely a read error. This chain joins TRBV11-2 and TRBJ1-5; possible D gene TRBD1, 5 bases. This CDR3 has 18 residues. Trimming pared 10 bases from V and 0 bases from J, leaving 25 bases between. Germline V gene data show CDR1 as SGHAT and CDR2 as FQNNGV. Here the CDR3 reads CATPPVVQDYYSNQPQHI. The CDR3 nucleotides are TGTGCCACTCCGCCGGTTGTACAGGACTATTATAGCAATCAGCCCCAGCATATT.

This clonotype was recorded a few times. The CDR3 region has the DNA TGTGCCAGTAGTATAGGAAGGACAGGAGAGGAGACCCAGTACTTC. It yields the protein CASSIGRTGEETQYF. The chain has TRBV19 and TRBJ2-5, with 7 positions matching TRBD1. Germline V gene data show CDR1 as LNHDA and CDR2 as SQIVND (reference sequence). The CDR3 contains 15 residues. The ends lost 1 base at V and 5 bases at J; junction bases unmatched: 7.

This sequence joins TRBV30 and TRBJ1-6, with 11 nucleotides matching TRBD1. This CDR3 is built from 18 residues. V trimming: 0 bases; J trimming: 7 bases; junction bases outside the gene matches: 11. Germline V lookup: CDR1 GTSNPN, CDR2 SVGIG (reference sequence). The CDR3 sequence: CAWSVSPGTGGRNSPLHF. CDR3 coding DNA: TGTGCCTGGAGTGTTAGCCCAGGGACAGGGGGGCGCAATTCACCCCTCCACTTT.

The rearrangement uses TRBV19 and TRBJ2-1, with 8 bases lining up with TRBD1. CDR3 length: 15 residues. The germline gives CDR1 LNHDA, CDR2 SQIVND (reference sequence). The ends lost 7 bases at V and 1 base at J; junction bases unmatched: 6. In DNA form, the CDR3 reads TGTGCCAGTACCAAGACAGGGGCGTCCTACAATGAGCAGTTCTTC. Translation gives CASTKTGASYNEQFF.

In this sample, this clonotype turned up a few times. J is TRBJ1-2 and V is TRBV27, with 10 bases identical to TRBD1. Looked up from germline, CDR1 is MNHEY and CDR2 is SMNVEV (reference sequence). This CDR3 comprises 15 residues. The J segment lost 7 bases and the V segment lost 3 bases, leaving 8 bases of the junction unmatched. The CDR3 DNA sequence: TGTGCCAGCAGTTTTAGGGGACAGGGGACTGGTGGCTACACCTTC. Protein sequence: CASSFRGQGTGGYTF.

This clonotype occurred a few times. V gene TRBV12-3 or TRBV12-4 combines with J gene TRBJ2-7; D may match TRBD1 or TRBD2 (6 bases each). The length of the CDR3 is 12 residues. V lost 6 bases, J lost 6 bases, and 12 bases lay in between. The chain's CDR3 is CASRPGAGEQYF. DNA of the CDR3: TGTGCCAGCAGACCGGGGGCTGGCGAGCAGTACTTC.

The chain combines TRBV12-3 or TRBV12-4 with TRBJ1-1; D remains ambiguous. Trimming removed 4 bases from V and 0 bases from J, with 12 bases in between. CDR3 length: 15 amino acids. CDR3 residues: CASSSSKALNTEAFF. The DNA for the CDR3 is TGTGCCAGCAGTTCCTCAAAGGCTTTGAACACTGAAGCTTTCTTT.

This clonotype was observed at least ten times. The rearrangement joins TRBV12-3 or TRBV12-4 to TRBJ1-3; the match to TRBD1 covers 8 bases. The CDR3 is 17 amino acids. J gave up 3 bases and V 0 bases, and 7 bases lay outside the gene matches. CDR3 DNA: TGTGCCAGCAGTTTAGCTCTGGGGGACAGGAGTGGAAACACCATATATTTT. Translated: CASSLALGDRSGNTIYF.